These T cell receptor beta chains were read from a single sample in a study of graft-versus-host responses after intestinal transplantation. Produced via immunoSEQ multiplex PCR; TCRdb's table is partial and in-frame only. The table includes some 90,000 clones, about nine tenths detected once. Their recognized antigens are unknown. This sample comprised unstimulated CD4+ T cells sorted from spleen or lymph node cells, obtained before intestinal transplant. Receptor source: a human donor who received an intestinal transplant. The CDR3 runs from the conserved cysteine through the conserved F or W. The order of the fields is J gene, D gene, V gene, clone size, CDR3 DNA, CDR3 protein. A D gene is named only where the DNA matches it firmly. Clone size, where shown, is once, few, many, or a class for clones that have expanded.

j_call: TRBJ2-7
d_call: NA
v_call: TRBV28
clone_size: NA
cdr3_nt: TGTGCCAGCAGCTCATTATCCTACGAGCAGTACTTC
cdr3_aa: CASSSLSYEQYF

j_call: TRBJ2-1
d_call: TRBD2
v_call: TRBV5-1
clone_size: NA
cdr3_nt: TGCGCCAGCTACGGGGTGGGCAGGCTAACTAGCGGGGGCTCCTACAATGAGCAGTTCTTC
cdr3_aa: CASYGVGRLTSGGSYNEQFF

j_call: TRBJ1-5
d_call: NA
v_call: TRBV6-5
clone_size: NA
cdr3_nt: TGTGCCAGCGGGGTGTCTCTACAGGGTATTACGTCCCAGCATTTT
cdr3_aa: CASGVSLQGITSQHF

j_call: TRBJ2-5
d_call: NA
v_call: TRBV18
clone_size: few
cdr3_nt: TGTGCCAGCTCACCACGACAGGAGACCCAGTACTTC
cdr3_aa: CASSPRQETQYF

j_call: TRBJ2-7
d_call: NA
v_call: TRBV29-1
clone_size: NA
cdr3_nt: TGCAGCGTTGCCACCTCCCTGGGCGGGGTGTTTGAGCAGTACTTC
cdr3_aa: CSVATSLGGVFEQYF

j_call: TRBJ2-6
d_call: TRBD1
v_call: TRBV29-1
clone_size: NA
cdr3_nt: TGCAGCGTTCCCGGGACAGTCCTCTCTGGGGCCAACGTCCTGACTTTC
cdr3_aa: CSVPGTVLSGANVLTF

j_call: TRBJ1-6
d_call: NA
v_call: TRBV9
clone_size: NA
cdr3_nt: TGTGCCAGCAGCCCCCTAACAGGGCATAATTCACCCCTCCACTTT
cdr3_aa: CASSPLTGHNSPLHF

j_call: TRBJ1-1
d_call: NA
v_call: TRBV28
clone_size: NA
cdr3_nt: TGTGCCAGCGATTCTCCAATAAGGAGGTTTTCTGGAAGAGCTTTCTTT
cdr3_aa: CASDSPIRRFSGRAFF

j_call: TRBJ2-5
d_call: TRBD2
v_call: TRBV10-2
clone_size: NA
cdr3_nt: TGCGCCAGCAGTCTAGCGGGAGGAGAGACCCAGTACTTC
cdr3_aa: CASSLAGGETQYF

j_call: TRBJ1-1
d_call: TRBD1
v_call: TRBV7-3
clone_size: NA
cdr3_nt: TGTGCCAGCAGCCTAACGGGACAGTTGAACACTGAAGCTTTCTTT
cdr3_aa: CASSLTGQLNTEAFF

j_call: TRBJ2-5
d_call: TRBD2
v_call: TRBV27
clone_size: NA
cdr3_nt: TGTGCCAGCAGTCTCCAGCGGGAGGGCGGTCGGGAGACCCAGTACTTC
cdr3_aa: CASSLQREGGRETQYF

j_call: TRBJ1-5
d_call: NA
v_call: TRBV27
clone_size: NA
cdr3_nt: TGTGCCAGCAGTAGTCAGGGACCTGATCAGCCCCAGCATTTT
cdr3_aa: CASSSQGPDQPQHF

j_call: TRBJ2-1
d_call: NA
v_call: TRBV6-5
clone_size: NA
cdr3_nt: TGTGCCAGCAGTTACGAGAGACGTAATGAGCAGTTCTTC
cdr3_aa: CASSYERRNEQFF

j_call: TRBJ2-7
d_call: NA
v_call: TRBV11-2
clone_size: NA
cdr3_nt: TGTGCCAGCAGCTTAGGTCGGTGGGACTCCCCAAACTACGAGCAGTACTTC
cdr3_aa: CASSLGRWDSPNYEQYF

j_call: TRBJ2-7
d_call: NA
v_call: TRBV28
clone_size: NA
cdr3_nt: TGTGCCAGCAGATTAGGGGCGGGGCTAGGATACGAGCAGTACTTC
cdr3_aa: CASRLGAGLGYEQYF

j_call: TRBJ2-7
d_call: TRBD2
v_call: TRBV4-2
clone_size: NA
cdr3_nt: TGTGCCAGCAGCCAATCACAGCGGGAGGCGACCTACGAGCAGTACTTC
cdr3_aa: CASSQSQREATYEQYF

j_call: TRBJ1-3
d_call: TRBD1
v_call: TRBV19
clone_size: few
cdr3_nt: TGTGCCAGTAGTACTGGGACAGGTCGCTCTGGAAACACCATATATTTT
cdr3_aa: CASSTGTGRSGNTIYF

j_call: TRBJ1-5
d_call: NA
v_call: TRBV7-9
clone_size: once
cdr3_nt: TGTGCCAGCAGCTTAGGTTCTGGGGTACGGGATCAGCCCCAGCATTTT
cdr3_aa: CASSLGSGVRDQPQHF

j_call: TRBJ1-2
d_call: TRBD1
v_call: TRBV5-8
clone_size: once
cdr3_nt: TGTGCCAGCAGCTTGGGGGGACAGCACTATGGCTACACCTTC
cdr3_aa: CASSLGGQHYGYTF

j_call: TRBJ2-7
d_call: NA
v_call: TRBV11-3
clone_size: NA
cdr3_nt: TGTGCCAGCAGCTCAGACTACTACGAGCAGTACTTC
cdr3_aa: CASSSDYYEQYF

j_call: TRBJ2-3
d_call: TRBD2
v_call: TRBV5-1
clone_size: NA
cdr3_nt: TGCGCCAGCAGCTTGCCCCCCGGGAGGGCCACAGATACGCAGTATTTT
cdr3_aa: CASSLPPGRATDTQYF

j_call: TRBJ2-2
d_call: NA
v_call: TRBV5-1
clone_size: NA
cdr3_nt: TGCGCCAGCAGCTTGCCCGGGGACACCGGGGAGCTGTTTTTT
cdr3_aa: CASSLPGDTGELFF

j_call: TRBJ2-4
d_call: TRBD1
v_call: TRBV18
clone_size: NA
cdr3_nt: TGTGCCAGCTCACCACTGAATAGCGGGACAGGGGTAGCCAAAAACATTCAGTACTTC
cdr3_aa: CASSPLNSGTGVAKNIQYF

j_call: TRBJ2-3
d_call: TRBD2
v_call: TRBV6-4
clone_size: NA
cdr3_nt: TGTGCCAGCAGTGACCGTTGGACTAGGGGAAGCACAGATACGCAGTATTTT
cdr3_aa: CASSDRWTRGSTDTQYF

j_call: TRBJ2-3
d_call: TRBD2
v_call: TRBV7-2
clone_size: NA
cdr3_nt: TGTGCCAGCAGCTTAGTGAGCGGGAGGCCAGATACGCAGTATTTT
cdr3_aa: CASSLVSGRPDTQYF

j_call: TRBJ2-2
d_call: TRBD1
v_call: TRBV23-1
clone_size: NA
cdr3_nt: TGCGCCAGCAGTCGCCTCAGGGGGTGGACCGGGGAGCTGCTTTTT
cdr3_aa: CASSRLRGWTGELLF

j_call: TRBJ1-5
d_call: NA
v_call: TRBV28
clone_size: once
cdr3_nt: TGTGCCAGCAGTTTCCCACAGCCCCAGCATTTT
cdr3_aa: CASSFPQPQHF

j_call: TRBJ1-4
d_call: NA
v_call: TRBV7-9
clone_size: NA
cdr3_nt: TGTGCCAGCAGCTTAGTTATCGCAACTAATGAAAAACTGTTTTTT
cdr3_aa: CASSLVIATNEKLFF

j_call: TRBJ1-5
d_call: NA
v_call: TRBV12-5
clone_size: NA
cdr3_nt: TGTGCTAGTGGTTCTGCAGTTGCCACTCAGCCCCAGCATTTT
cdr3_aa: CASGSAVATQPQHF

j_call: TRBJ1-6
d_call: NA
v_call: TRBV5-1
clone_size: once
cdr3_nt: TGCGCCAGCAGCTTGGTGGGAGGCAATTCACCCCTCCACTTT
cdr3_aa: CASSLVGGNSPLHF